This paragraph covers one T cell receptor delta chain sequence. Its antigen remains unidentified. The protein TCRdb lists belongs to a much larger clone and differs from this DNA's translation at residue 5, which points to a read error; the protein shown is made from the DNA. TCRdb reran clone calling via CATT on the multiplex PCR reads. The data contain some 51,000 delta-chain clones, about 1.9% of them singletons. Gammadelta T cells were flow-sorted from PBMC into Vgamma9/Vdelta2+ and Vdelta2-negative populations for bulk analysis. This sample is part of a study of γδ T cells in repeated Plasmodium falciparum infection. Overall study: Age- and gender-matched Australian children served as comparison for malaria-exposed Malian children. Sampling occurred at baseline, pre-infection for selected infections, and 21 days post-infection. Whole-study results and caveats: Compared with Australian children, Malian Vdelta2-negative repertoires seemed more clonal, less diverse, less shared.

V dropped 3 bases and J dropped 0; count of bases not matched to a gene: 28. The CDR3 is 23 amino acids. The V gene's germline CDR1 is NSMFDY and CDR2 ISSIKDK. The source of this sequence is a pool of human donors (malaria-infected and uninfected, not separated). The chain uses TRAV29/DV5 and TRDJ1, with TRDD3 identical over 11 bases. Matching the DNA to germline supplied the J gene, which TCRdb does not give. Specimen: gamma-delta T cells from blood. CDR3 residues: CAAISLLGGSGGYRFLYTDKLIF. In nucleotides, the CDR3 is TGTGCAGCAATATCCCTACTGGGGGGTTCTGGGGGATACCGATTTTTGTACACCGATAAACTCATCTTT. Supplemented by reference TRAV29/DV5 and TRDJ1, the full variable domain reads DQQVKQNSPSLSVQEGRISILNCDYTNSMFDYFLWYKKYPAEGPTFLISISSIKDKNEDGRFTVFLNKSAKHLSLHIVPSQPGDSAVYFCAAISLLGGSGGYRFLYTDKLIFGKGTRVTVEP.